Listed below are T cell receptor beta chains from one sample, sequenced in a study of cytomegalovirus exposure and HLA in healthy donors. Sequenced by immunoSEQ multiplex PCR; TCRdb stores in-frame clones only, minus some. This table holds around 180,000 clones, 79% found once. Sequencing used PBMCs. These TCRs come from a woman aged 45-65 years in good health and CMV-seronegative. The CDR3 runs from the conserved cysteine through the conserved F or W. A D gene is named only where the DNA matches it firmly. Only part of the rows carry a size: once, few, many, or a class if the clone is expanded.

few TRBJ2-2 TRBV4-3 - CASSQARNTGELFF TGCGCCAGCAGCCAAGCTCGGAACACCGGGGAGCTGTTTTTT
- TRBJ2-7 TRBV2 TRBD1 CASSPGQYYEQYF TGTGCCAGCTCTCCGGGACAGTACTACGAGCAGTACTTC
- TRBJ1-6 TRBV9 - CASSVTASAGERSYNSPLHF TGTGCCAGCAGCGTAACTGCTTCGGCAGGGGAGAGGTCCTATAATTCACCCCTCCACTTT
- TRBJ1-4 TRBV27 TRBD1 CASRTGGYNEKLFF TGTGCCAGCAGGACAGGGGGTTATAATGAAAAACTGTTTTTT
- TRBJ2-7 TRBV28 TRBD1 CASRGTGFRNEQYF TGTGCCAGCAGAGGGACAGGGTTTAGAAACGAGCAGTACTTC
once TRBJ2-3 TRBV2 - CASSEEGLGTDTQYF TGTGCCAGCAGTGAGGAGGGGTTGGGCACAGATACGCAGTATTTT
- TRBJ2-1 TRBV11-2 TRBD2 CASSHLAGGPLNEQFF TGTGCCAGCAGTCACCTAGCGGGAGGCCCCCTTAATGAGCAGTTCTTC
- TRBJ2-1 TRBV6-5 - CASRTWQENEQFF TGTGCCTCACGGACTTGGCAGGAAAATGAGCAGTTCTTC
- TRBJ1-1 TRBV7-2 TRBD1 CASRPTGANTEAFF TGTGCCAGCAGACCAACAGGGGCCAACACTGAAGCTTTCTTT
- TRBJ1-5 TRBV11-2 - CASSLTASNQPQHF TGTGCCAGCAGCCTGACAGCTAGCAATCAGCCCCAGCATTTT
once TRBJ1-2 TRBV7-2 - CASSANLDGYTF TGTGCCAGCAGCGCAAACTTGGATGGCTACACCTTC
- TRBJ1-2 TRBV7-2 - CASSSLPSYGYTF TGTGCCAGCAGCTCCCTGCCCAGCTATGGCTACACCTTC
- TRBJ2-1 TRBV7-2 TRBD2 CASRLTSGGLSEQFF TGTGCCAGCAGACTAACTAGCGGGGGGCTGAGTGAGCAGTTCTTC
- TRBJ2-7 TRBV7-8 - CASSLSSGAYEQYF TGTGCCAGCAGCTTGAGTTCAGGGGCCTACGAGCAGTACTTC
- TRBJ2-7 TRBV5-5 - CASSLGVPPEQYF TGTGCCAGCAGCTTGGGAGTACCCCCCGAGCAGTACTTC
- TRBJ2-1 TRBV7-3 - CASSPTPYNEQFF TGTGCCAGCAGCCCGACTCCCTACAATGAGCAGTTCTTC
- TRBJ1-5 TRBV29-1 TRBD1 CSVQGAGNQPQHF TGCAGCGTGCAGGGGGCCGGTAATCAGCCCCAGCATTTT
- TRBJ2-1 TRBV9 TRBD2 CASSEAGASGRSNEQFF TGTGCCAGCAGCGAGGCCGGAGCTAGCGGGAGATCAAATGAGCAGTTCTTC
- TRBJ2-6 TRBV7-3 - CASSSSGANVLTF TGTGCCAGCAGCTCCTCCGGGGCCAACGTCCTGACTTTC
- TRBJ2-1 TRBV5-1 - CASSLGLLGKGGYNEQFF TGCGCCAGCAGCTTGGGCCTACTAGGGAAAGGAGGTTACAATGAGCAGTTCTTC
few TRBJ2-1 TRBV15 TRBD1 CATSRPGTGGITSQFF TGTGCCACCAGCAGACCTGGTACAGGGGGGATAACCTCACAGTTCTTC
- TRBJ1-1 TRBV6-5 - CASSGGGRTEAFF TGTGCCAGCAGTGGAGGCGGACGGACTGAAGCTTTCTTT
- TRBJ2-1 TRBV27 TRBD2 CASSLRISGRANEQFF TGTGCCAGCAGCCTGCGAATTAGCGGGAGGGCCAATGAGCAGTTCTTC
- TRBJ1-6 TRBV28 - CASSAGISLYNSPLHF TGTGCCAGCAGCGCAGGAATTTCCCTCTATAATTCACCCCTCCACTTT
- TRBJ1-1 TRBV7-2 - CASSLPGLENTEAFF TGTGCCAGCAGCTTACCGGGACTCGAGAACACTGAAGCTTTCTTT
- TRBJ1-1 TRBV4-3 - CASRSDSWNTEAFF TGCGCCAGCAGATCGGACAGTTGGAACACTGAAGCTTTCTTT
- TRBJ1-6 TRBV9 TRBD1 CASSVVPGQGPPLHF TGTGCCAGCAGCGTAGTCCCGGGACAGGGTCCACCCCTCCACTTT